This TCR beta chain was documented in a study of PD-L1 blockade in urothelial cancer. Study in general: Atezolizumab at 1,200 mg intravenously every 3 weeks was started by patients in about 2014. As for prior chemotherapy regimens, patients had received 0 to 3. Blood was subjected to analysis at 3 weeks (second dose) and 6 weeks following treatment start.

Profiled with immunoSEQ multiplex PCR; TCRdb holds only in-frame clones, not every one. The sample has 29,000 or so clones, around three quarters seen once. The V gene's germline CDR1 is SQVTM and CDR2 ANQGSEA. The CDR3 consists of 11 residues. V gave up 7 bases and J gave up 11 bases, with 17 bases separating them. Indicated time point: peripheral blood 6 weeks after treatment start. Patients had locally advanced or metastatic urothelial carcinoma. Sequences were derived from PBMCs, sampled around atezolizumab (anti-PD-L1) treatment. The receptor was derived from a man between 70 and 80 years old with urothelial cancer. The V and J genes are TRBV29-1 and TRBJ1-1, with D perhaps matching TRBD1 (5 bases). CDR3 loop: CSAADTSRAFF. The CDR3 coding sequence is TGCAGCGCCGCGGACACCTCGAGGGCTTTCTTT. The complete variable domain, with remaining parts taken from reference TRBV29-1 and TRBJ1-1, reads SAVISQKPSRDICQRGTSLTIQCQVDSQVTMMFWYRQQPGQSLTLIATANQGSEATYESGFVIDKFPISRPNLTFSTLTVSNMSPEDSSIYLCSAADTSRAFFGQGTRLTVV.